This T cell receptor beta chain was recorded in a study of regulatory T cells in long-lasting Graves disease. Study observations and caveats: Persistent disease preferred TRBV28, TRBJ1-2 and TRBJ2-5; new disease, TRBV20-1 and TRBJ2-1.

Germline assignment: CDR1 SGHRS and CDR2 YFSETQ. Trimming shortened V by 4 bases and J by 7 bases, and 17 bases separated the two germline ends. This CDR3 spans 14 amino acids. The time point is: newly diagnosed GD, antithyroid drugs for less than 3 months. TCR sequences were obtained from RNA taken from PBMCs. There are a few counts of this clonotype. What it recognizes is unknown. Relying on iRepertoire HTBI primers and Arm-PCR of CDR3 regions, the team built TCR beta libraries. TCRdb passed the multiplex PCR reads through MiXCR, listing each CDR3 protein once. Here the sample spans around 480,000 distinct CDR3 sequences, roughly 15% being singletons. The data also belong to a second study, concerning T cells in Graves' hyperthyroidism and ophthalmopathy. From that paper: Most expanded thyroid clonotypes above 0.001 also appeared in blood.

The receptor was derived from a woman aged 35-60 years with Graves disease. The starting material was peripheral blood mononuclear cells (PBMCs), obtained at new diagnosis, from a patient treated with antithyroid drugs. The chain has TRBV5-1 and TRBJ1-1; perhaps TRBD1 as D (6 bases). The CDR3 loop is CASSIDRQSFEAFF. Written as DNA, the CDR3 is TGCGCCAGCAGCATTGACAGGCAGAGTTTTGAAGCTTTCTTT. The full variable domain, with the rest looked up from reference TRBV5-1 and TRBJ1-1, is KAGVTQTPRYLIKTRGQQVTLSCSPISGHRSVSWYQQTPGQGLQFLFEYFSETQRNKGNFPGRFSGRQFSNSRSEMNVSTLELGDSALYLCASSIDRQSFEAFFGQGTRLTVV.